The 26 T cell receptor beta chains in this list originate from one sample, sequenced in a study of T cell responses to AZD1222 COVID-19 vaccine. Clones were read by immunoSEQ multiplex PCR, and TCRdb kept only the in-frame ones, dropping some. The repertoire has about 130,000 clones, around 90% of them found once; the top ten carry over 5%. The specimen comprised peripheral blood, sampled 28 days after the second AZD1222 dose. These receptors all come from an adult who received the AZD1222 COVID-19 vaccine.

This CDR3 is CASSPLVREAFF. In DNA form, the CDR3 reads TGTGCCAGCAGCCCTCTGGTACGGGAAGCTTTCTTT. The chain carries TRBV16 and TRBJ1-1, with D hard to call. This CDR3 region has 12 residues. The germline CDR1 and CDR2 sequences are KGHSY and FQNENV. Trimming took 4 bases from V and 8 from J, leaving 11 bases between them.

J is TRBJ2-7 and V is TRBV6-2 or TRBV6-3; 7 bases match TRBD1. V lost 4 bases to trimming and J lost 2 bases; unmatched junction nucleotides: 5. The CDR3 runs 14 residues. Germline CDR1 MNHEY, CDR2 SVGEGT. The CDR3 here is CASSSTGIAYEQYF. CDR3 DNA: TGTGCCAGCAGTTCGACAGGGATCGCCTACGAGCAGTACTTC.

CDR3 amino acids: CASGLVPPTGSRYTF. CDR3 in DNA: TGTGCTAGTGGTTTGGTACCCCCGACAGGGAGTCGCTACACCTTC. V and J are TRBV12-5 and TRBJ1-2, with 7 positions matching TRBD1. CDR1 is LGHNT, CDR2 FRNRAP, per germline. The CDR3 totals 15 residues. Trimming took 0 bases from V and 9 from J; bases not matched to a gene: 10. The whole variable domain, remainder taken from reference TRBV12-5 and TRBJ1-2, is DARVTQTPRHKVTEMGQEVTMRCQPILGHNTVFWYRQTMMQGLELLAYFRNRAPLDDSGMPKDRFSAEMPDATLATLKIQPSEPRDSAVYFCASGLVPPTGSRYTFGSGTRLTVV.

The chain recombines TRBV29-1 with TRBJ1-1; D not resolved. CDR1 SQVTM and CDR2 ANQGSEA come from the germline V gene. This CDR3 comprises 12 residues. The V gene lost 1 base and the J gene lost 1 base, with 4 bases spanning the gap. The CDR3 nucleotides read TGCAGCGTTGAAGGACAGAACACTGAAGCTTTCTTT. Translating gives CSVEGQNTEAFF.

This rearrangement joins TRBV4-1 to TRBJ1-2, with D perhaps matching TRBD1 (5 bases). The CDR3 is 13 residues long. Germline loops: CDR1 MGHRA, CDR2 YSYEKL. Trimming stripped 4 bases from V and 13 bases from J, with 19 bases between. Here the CDR3 DNA reads TGCGCCAGCAGCCCGTACCCGGCGCCTACAGGCACCTTC. Translated, it gives CASSPYPAPTGTF.

This clone showed up just a few times. This sequence joins TRBV7-9 and TRBJ1-1, with a weak D call TRBD1 (6 bases). Trimming took off 5 bases at V and 1 base at J, with 14 bases between the two ends. The germline CDR1 and CDR2 sequences are SEHNR and FQNEAQ (reference sequence). This CDR3 contains 15 residues. CDR3 amino acids: CASSPAGAGNTEAFF. The CDR3 region has the DNA TGTGCCAGCAGCCCAGCGGGGGCCGGGAACACTGAAGCTTTCTTT.

This clone was seen a handful of times. V gene TRBV3-1 (or the pseudogene TRBV3-2) combines with J gene TRBJ1-4, with a tentative D call TRBD1 (6 bases). Germline V gene data show CDR1 as LGHDT and CDR2 as YNNKEL (reference sequence). Deletions cut 4 bases from V and 8 bases from J, with 11 bases between. This CDR3 region has 13 residues. The chain's CDR3 is CASSPQGGEKLFF. The CDR3 region has the DNA TGTGCCAGCAGCCCACAGGGTGGCGAAAAACTGTTTTTT.

V and J are TRBV12-5 and TRBJ2-3; the D gene is possibly TRBD2 (6 bases). The CDR3 has 13 amino acids. Per the germline V gene, CDR1 is LGHNT and CDR2 is FRNRAP. In nucleotides, the CDR3 is TGTGCGCATAAAAGCGGGAGCACAGATACGCAGTATTTT. Its protein is CAHKSGSTDTQYF.

The gene calls are TRBV27 and TRBJ1-5; 8 bases agree with TRBD1. Germline V CDR1 and CDR2: MNHEY, SMNVEV (reference sequence). The length of the CDR3 is 14 residues. V was pared by 5 bases and J by 5 bases, with 5 bases of the junction left unmatched. The chain's CDR3 is CASSPQGADQPQHF. CDR3 nucleotide sequence: TGTGCCAGCAGTCCCCAGGGGGCCGATCAGCCCCAGCATTTT.

The V gene is TRBV28, the J gene TRBJ1-3; D is unclear. Germline V gene data show CDR1 as MDHEN and CDR2 as SYDVKM. V was clipped by 3 bases and J by 0 bases, with 9 bases between them. The CDR3 spans 15 residues. Here the CDR3 reads CASSLVPISGNTIYF. CDR3 nucleotides: TGTGCCAGCAGTTTGGTCCCAATCTCTGGAAACACCATATATTTT.

J is TRBJ2-7 and V is TRBV5-1; TRBD1 matches at 12 bases. In germline, CDR1 is SGHRS, CDR2 YFSETQ. The V and J ends lost 1 base and 7 bases, in that order; junction bases with no gene match: 6. The CDR3 is made up of 15 amino acids. CDR3 DNA: TGCGCCAGCAGCTTGAGGGGACAGGGGGCGAGAGAGCAGTACTTC. This gives the protein CASSLRGQGAREQYF.

This clone was recorded only once. The rearrangement joins TRBV10-3 to TRBJ2-7; 8 bases are shared with TRBD1. This CDR3 contains 14 residues. Trimming took 3 bases from V and 7 from J; bases not matched to a gene: 8. Germline-derived CDR1 and CDR2 are ENHRY and SYGVKD. The CDR3 reads CAISEQGDLGEQYF. In DNA, the CDR3 is TGTGCCATCAGTGAACAGGGGGACCTGGGGGAGCAGTACTTC.

The chain is built from TRBV20-1 and TRBJ2-7; D perhaps matches TRBD2 (5 bases). The CDR3 is made up of 12 amino acids. CDR1 DFQATT and CDR2 SNEGSKA come from the germline V gene (reference sequence). V lost 3 bases, J lost 2 bases, and 8 bases lay in between. As DNA, the CDR3 is TGCAGTGCTAGTGGAGGAGCCTACGAGCAGTACTTC. As protein: CSASGGAYEQYF.

The chain combines TRBV5-4 with TRBJ2-7, with D unclear. The CDR3 spans 12 residues. Germline CDR1 SGHNT, CDR2 YYREEE (reference sequence). V was pared by 0 bases and J by 3 bases, with 4 bases between. CDR3 sequence: CASSLVGYEQYF. CDR3 in DNA: TGTGCCAGCAGCTTGGTTGGCTACGAGCAGTACTTC.

The chain has TRBV7-9 and TRBJ1-1; D ambiguous. The length of the CDR3 is 13 residues. The ends were cut back, 3 bases at V and 7 bases at J, with 12 bases in the middle. Germline values: CDR1 SEHNR, CDR2 FQNEAQ (reference sequence). This CDR3 is CASSLGGFGEAFF. The DNA for the CDR3 is TGTGCCAGCAGCTTGGGTGGGTTCGGTGAAGCTTTCTTT.

V gene TRBV5-5 combines with J gene TRBJ1-1, with D perhaps TRBD1 (6 bases). The CDR3 length is 18 residues. With 4 bases removed from V and 3 bases from J, the gap between germline ends came to 25 bases. Germline V gene data show CDR1 as SGHKS and CDR2 as YYEKEE (reference sequence). The CDR3 nucleotides read TGTGCCAGCAGCCCACAGTTTGGGGGGGCCCCTAAGGACACTGAAGCTTTCTTT. This encodes CASSPQFGGAPKDTEAFF.

This clone was detected a few times. The V gene is TRBV27, the J gene TRBJ2-7; no clear D. V lost 10 bases, J lost 2 bases, and 21 bases lay in between. The germline gives CDR1 MNHEY, CDR2 SMNVEV (reference sequence). The CDR3 extends over 15 amino acids. The CDR3 loop reads CATRLNYDPTYEQYF. The CDR3 DNA follows: TGTGCCACTCGACTCAACTATGACCCAACCTACGAGCAGTACTTC.

This clone was picked up a small number of times. The chain links TRBV6-5 to TRBJ2-7; 7 nucleotides align to TRBD2. This CDR3 has 14 amino acids. J was trimmed by 1 base and V by 7 bases; bases with no gene match: 7. Germline assignment: CDR1 MNHEY and CDR2 SVGAGI. This CDR3 reads CASTARGTSYEQYF. In DNA, the CDR3 is TGTGCCAGCACAGCGCGGGGGACGTCCTACGAGCAGTACTTC.

The rearrangement joins TRBV6-5 to TRBJ1-2; 9 nucleotides align to TRBD1. This CDR3 is 13 amino acids long. Germline CDR1 and CDR2: MNHEY and SVGAGI. The V and J ends lost 6 bases and 5 bases, in that order; junction bases with no gene match: 4. The CDR3 DNA sequence: TGTGCCAGCAGGACAGGGGGTCCTTATGGCTACACCTTC. Encoded protein: CASRTGGPYGYTF.

This clone was picked up a small number of times. The chain is built from TRBV27 and TRBJ1-3; maybe TRBD1 (6 bases). The germline CDR1 and CDR2 sequences are MNHEY and SMNVEV (reference sequence). CDR3 length equals 16 residues. V dropped 3 bases and J dropped 4 bases, with 16 bases sitting between them. The CDR3 nucleotides are TGTGCCAGCAGTTTCCTAAGCGGGGGCGACGGAAACACCATATATTTT. As protein: CASSFLSGGDGNTIYF.

The chain couples TRBV11-2 to TRBJ2-1, with D perhaps being TRBD1 or TRBD2 (5 bases each). Trimming removed 0 bases at V and 8 bases at J, with 14 bases between. The CDR3 is 15 residues long. Per germline, CDR1 SGHAT and CDR2 FQNNGV. The CDR3: CASSLDLGGPDEQFF. CDR3 in DNA: TGTGCCAGCAGCTTAGATCTTGGGGGACCGGATGAGCAGTTCTTC.

This clone occurred once. The chain uses TRBV9 and TRBJ1-1; D is ambiguous. With 0 bases removed from V and 3 bases from J, the gap between germline ends came to 9 bases. The V gene's germline CDR1 is SGDLS and CDR2 YYNGEE. This CDR3 region has 14 residues. The CDR3 protein is CASSVVARDTEAFF. Written as DNA, the CDR3 is TGTGCCAGCAGCGTAGTGGCGAGGGACACTGAAGCTTTCTTT.

The chain carries TRBV28 and TRBJ2-3, with 9 nucleotides matching TRBD2. Trimming removed 7 bases from V and 3 bases from J; junction bases left unmatched: 5. This CDR3 contains 14 residues. Germline V gene sequence: CDR1 MDHEN, CDR2 SYDVKM. CDR3 bases: TGTGCCAGCACCCGAGGACTAGCGACAGATACGCAGTATTTT. Residues: CASTRGLATDTQYF. Full variable domain (missing parts from reference TRBV28 and TRBJ2-3): DVKVTQSSRYLVKRTGEKVFLECVQDMDHENMFWYRQDPGLGLRLIYFSYDVKMKEKGDIPEGYSVSREKKERFSLILESASTNQTSMYLCASTRGLATDTQYFGPGTRLTVL.

V is TRBV4-2 and J is TRBJ2-5; a weak D match, TRBD2 (6 bases). The CDR3 length is 15 residues. Germline V CDR1 and CDR2: LGHNA, YNFKEQ. The V gene lost 0 bases and the J gene lost 7 bases, with 15 bases spanning the gap. In DNA form, the CDR3 reads TGTGCCAGCAGCCAAGATATAACTTCGGAGGGGACCCAGTACTTC. This encodes CASSQDITSEGTQYF.

The chain is built from TRBV5-1 and TRBJ2-5; TRBD1 matches at 10 bases. CDR1 SGHRS and CDR2 YFSETQ come from the germline V gene. Trimming removed 4 bases from V and 8 bases from J; junction bases left unmatched: 5. The CDR3 sequence is 13 residues long. DNA of the CDR3: TGCGCCAGCAGCCTTGACAGGGGGCGAACCCAGTACTTC. Translating gives CASSLDRGRTQYF.

This clone was recorded a few times. This chain links TRBV5-8 with TRBJ2-4, with 15 bases identical to TRBD2. Germline trimming cut 6 bases from V and 0 bases from J; bases unmatched to any gene: 1. CDR3 length: 16 amino acids. Germline V lookup: CDR1 SGHTS, CDR2 YDEGEE. In DNA form, the CDR3 reads TGTGCCAGCAAGGGACTAGCGGGAGGAGCCAAAAACATTCAGTACTTC. Its translation: CASKGLAGGAKNIQYF. Together with reference TRBV5-8 and TRBJ2-4, the CDR3 gives the full variable domain: EAGVTQSPTHLIKTRGQQATLRCSPISGHTSVYWYQQALGLGLQFLLWYDEGEERNRGNFPPRFSGRQFPNYSSELNVNALELEDSALYLCASKGLAGGAKNIQYFGAGTRLSVL.